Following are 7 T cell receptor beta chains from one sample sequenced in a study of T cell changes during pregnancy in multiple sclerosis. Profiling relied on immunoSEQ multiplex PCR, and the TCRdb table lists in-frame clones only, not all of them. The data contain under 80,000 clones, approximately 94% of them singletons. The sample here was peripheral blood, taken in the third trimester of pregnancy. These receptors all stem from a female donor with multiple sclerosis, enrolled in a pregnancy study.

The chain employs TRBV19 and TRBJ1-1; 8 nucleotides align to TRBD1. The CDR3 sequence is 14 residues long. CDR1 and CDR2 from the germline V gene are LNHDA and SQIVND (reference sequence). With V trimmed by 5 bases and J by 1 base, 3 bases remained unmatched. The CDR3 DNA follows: TGTGCCAGTAGTTTTCAGGGGGCGAACACTGAAGCTTTCTTT. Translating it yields CASSFQGANTEAFF.

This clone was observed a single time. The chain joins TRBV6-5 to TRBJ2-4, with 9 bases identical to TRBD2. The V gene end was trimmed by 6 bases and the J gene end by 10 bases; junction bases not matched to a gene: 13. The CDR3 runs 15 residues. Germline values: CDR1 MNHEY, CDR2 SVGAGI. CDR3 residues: CASRMTERGALIQYF. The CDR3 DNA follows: TGTGCCAGCAGGATGACCGAGCGGGGGGCCCTTATTCAGTACTTC.

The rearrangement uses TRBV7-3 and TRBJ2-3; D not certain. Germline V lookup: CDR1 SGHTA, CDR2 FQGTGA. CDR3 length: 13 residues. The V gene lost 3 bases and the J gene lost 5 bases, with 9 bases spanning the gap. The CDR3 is CASSFSDQDTQYF. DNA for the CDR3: TGTGCCAGCAGCTTTTCAGATCAAGATACGCAGTATTTT.

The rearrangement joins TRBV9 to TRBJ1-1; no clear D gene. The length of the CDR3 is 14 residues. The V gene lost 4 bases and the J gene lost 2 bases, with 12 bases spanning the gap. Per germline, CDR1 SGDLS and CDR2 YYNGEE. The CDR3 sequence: CASSPRSPNTEAFF. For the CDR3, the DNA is TGTGCCAGCAGCCCCCGTAGTCCCAACACTGAAGCTTTCTTT.

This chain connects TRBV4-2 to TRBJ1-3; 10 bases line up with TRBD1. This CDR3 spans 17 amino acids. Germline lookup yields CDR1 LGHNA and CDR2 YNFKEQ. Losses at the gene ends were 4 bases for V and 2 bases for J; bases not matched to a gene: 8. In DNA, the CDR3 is TGTGCCAGCAGCCTCAATCCCGGGACAGGGGCTGGAAACACCATATATTTT. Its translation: CASSLNPGTGAGNTIYF.

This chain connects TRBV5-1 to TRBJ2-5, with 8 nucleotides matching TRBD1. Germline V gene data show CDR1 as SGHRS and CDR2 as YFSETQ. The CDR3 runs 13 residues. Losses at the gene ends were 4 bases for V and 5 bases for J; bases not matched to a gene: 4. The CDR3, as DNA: TGCGCCAGCAGCGGGACAGGTGGGGAGACCCAGTACTTC. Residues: CASSGTGGETQYF.

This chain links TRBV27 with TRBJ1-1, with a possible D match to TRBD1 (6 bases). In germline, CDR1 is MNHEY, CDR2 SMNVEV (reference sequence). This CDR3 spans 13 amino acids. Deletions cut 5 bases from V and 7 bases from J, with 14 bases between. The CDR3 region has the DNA TGTGCCAGCAGTCCGTACCTCAGGGGTGAAGCTTTCTTT. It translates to CASSPYLRGEAFF.